The 11 T cell receptor beta chains listed next were all sequenced from one sample in a study of beta chain features in type 1 diabetes. Of the isolated RNA, all was reverse transcribed, and so the sequenced material was expressed TCRB transcripts. Clones were sequenced by immunoSEQ multiplex PCR, and TCRdb holds only the in-frame ones, with some missing. This table holds fewer than 250,000 clones, roughly an eighth found once. Sample: naive CD4+ T cells from blood. The receptors stem from a middle-aged woman in good health.

This clone was counted ten times or more. The gene calls are TRBV7-2 and TRBJ2-1, with TRBD1 identical over 7 bases. Looked up from germline, CDR1 is SGHTA and CDR2 is FQGNSA. This CDR3 contains 14 residues. The junction had 2 bases not matched to a gene; V was cut back by 3 bases and J by 3 bases. The DNA of the CDR3 is TGTGCCAGCAGCTTTAGGGGGCTCTACAATGAGCAGTTCTTC. This codes for CASSFRGLYNEQFF.

This clone has only a few counts. The V call is TRBV7-9, the J call TRBJ2-3, with 13 bases matching TRBD2. The CDR3 is 14 residues long. Per the germline V gene, CDR1 is SEHNR and CDR2 is FQNEAQ (reference sequence). V shed 9 bases and J 3 bases; nucleotides not matched to a gene: 3. CDR3 DNA sequence: TGTGCCAGACAGGGACTAGCGGGGACAGATACGCAGTATTTT. It specifies CARQGLAGTDTQYF.

This clone came up a few times. The V gene is TRBV7-9, the J gene TRBJ2-3; no firm D call. V gave up 2 bases and J gave up 4 bases, with 10 bases separating them. The CDR3 extends over 14 amino acids. Germline values: CDR1 SEHNR, CDR2 FQNEAQ (reference sequence). CDR3 bases: TGTGCCAGCAGCTTAAGCGTTGGCGCAGATACGCAGTATTTT. It codes for CASSLSVGADTQYF.

This clone has just a few counts. This chain uses TRBV5-1 with TRBJ2-1; 7 nucleotides line up with TRBD1. CDR1 and CDR2 from the germline V gene are SGHRS and YFSETQ. The CDR3 runs to 13 residues. J gave up 3 bases and V 4 bases, and 1 base lay outside the gene matches. CDR3 bases: TGCGCCAGCAGCGGGGACAGCTACAATGAGCAGTTCTTC. Translation: CASSGDSYNEQFF.

The rearrangement links TRBV9 to TRBJ1-3; the D is unclear. Germline V gene lookup returns CDR1 SGDLS and CDR2 YYNGEE. V lost 0 bases and J lost 0, with 10 bases in between. This CDR3 comprises 16 residues. The CDR3 sequence is CASSVGQARSGNTIYF. CDR3 coding DNA: TGTGCCAGCAGCGTAGGGCAGGCTCGCTCTGGAAACACCATATATTTT.

The J gene is TRBJ2-7, the V gene TRBV6-6; no reliable D call. The V end was cut by 0 bases, the J end by 0 bases, with 6 bases between. Per germline, CDR1 MNHNY and CDR2 SVGAGI (reference sequence). This CDR3 contains 14 residues. CDR3 loop: CASSYSYSSYEQYF. The CDR3 DNA reads TGTGCCAGCAGTTACTCGTACAGCTCCTACGAGCAGTACTTC.

There are a few counts of this clone. The chain is built from TRBV18 and TRBJ1-1, with D possibly TRBD1 on 5 matching bases. The germline V gene encodes CDR1 KGHSH and CDR2 LQKENI. The V and J ends lost 4 bases and 3 bases respectively, with 15 bases between them. This CDR3 is built from 15 residues. The CDR3 loop is CASSLNWGGDTEAFF. DNA for the CDR3: TGTGCCAGCTCACTGAACTGGGGGGGTGACACTGAAGCTTTCTTT.

The chain recombines TRBV29-1 with TRBJ1-1; TRBD1 might be the D (6 bases). The germline CDR1 and CDR2 sequences are SQVTM and ANQGSEA. The V end lost 2 bases, the J end lost 3 bases, and 13 bases lay between the germline ends. The CDR3 covers 14 residues. CDR3 sequence: CSVEPQGLYTEAFF. The CDR3 DNA reads as TGCAGCGTTGAACCCCAGGGGCTCTACACTGAAGCTTTCTTT.

The gene calls are TRBV5-1 and TRBJ2-1, with D perhaps matching TRBD1 (7 bases). The CDR3 consists of 18 residues. The V and J ends lost 6 bases and 4 bases respectively, with 26 bases between them. The germline V gene encodes CDR1 SGHRS and CDR2 YFSETQ. The CDR3 DNA follows: TGCGCCAGCAAACTTTGGAGGGGGCGGACGGTGGGTTACAATGAGCAGTTCTTC. Translation gives CASKLWRGRTVGYNEQFF.

In its sample, this clone was seen a few times. The chain employs TRBV4-1 and TRBJ2-2, with 8 nucleotides matching TRBD1. Germline trimming cut 0 bases from V and 3 bases from J; bases unmatched to any gene: 6. Per germline, CDR1 MGHRA and CDR2 YSYEKL. The CDR3 is made up of 17 amino acids. CDR3 loop: CASSQERTGIYTGELFF. As DNA, the CDR3 is TGCGCCAGCAGCCAAGAGAGGACAGGGATTTACACCGGGGAGCTGTTTTTT.

This clone was observed a handful of times. The V call is TRBV4-3, the J call TRBJ2-7; 10 bases fit TRBD1. The V segment lost 4 bases and the J segment 6 bases; nucleotides outside the gene matches: 6. CDR1 and CDR2 (germline): LGHNA, YSLEER. This CDR3 has 14 residues. For the CDR3, the DNA is TGCGCCAGCAGCCCCCGGGACAGGGGTGCCGAGCAGTACTTC. Translated, it gives CASSPRDRGAEQYF.